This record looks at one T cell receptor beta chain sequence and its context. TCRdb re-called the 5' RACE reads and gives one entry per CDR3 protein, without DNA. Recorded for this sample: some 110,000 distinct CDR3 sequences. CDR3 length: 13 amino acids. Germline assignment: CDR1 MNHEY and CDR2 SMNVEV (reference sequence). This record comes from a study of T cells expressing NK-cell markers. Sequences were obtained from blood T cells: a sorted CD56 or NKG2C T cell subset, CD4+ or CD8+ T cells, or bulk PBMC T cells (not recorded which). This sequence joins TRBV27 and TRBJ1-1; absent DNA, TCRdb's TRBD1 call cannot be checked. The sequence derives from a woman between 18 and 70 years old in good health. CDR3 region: CASSTGTGYEAFF.